Presented here are 3 T cell receptor beta chains from one specimen sequenced in a study of T-cell reconstitution after alpha-beta-depleted transplantation in children. Unique molecular identifiers were used to barcode this TCRbeta library. TCRdb re-called the PCR reads through MiXCR, storing one row per CDR3 protein. The sample lists under 150,000 distinct CDR3 sequences; roughly 10% were seen once. Sequenced here: PBMCs, mostly from graft donor cells, sampled 180 days after TCRalphabeta/CD19-depleted stem cell transplant. Receptors were obtained from a girl under three years old who had a stem cell transplant for combined immunodeficiency, so the T cells may come from the graft donor.

The table lists this clonotype with a few counts. This rearrangement joins TRBV3-1 to TRBJ2-1; D is ambiguous. V lost 3 bases and J lost 6, with 6 bases in between. CDR1 LGHDT and CDR2 YNNKEL come from the germline V gene (reference sequence). CDR3 length equals 12 residues. CDR3 loop: CASSHQSNEQFF. Written as DNA, the CDR3 is TGTGCCAGCAGCCATCAAAGCAATGAGCAGTTCTTC.

The J gene is TRBJ2-3, the V gene TRBV12-3 or TRBV12-4; D not certain. V was clipped by 3 bases and J by 14 bases, with 12 bases between them. The CDR3 extends over 11 amino acids. CDR3: CASSFRAPVYF. In nucleotides, the CDR3 is TGTGCCAGCAGTTTTAGGGCCCCTGTGTATTTT.

This chain joins TRBV19 and TRBJ2-3; weak D call: TRBD1 (5 bases). The CDR3 covers 16 residues. V lost 3 bases to trimming and J lost 4 bases, with 17 bases between them. Germline lookup yields CDR1 LNHDA and CDR2 SQIVND (reference sequence). The CDR3 region is CASSIPPGLGADTQYF. The CDR3 DNA reads TGTGCCAGTAGTATCCCCCCAGGGCTGGGCGCAGATACGCAGTATTTT.